This TCR beta chain is drawn from a study of OX40 agonist ivuxolimab in advanced cancers. In the study overall: Ivuxolimab was an agonistic, fully human IgG2 monoclonal antibody directed against OX40 (CD134), a costimulatory receptor. Of the approximately 53 patients in dose escalation, about 20 had hepatocellular carcinoma, roughly 15 had melanoma, 9 had renal cell carcinoma and 9 had head and neck cancer. The paper describes the monotherapy dose-escalation part (N of about 54 patients) of the phase I trial of ivuxolimab. A male proportion of almost 85% and a mean age of approximately 60 years, ranging from roughly 23 to 85, were recorded for the dose-escalation cohort. Intravenous ivuxolimab was administered to patients every 2 weeks at six dose levels: 0.01, 0.1, 0.3, 1.5, 3 and 10 mg/kg. The purpose of peripheral TCRbeta sequencing was to test whether ivuxolimab changed TCR sequence diversity and led to clonal T-cell expansion. Partial responses occurred in three dose-escalation patients, of whom one had hepatocellular carcinoma and two had cutaneous melanoma. Prior anti-PD-1, anti-PD-L1 or anti-CTLA-4 therapy was permitted, and checkpoint inhibitors had been received by under 50% of dose-escalation patients. Findings and caveats that apply to the study as a whole: Low levels of normalized T-cell clonal expansion were also seen in some nonresponding patients. The antigen specificity of the peripheral T cells that underwent clonal expansion was not determined. Clonal expansion of both CD4+ and CD8+ blood T cells was observed from baseline to week 6 at doses 0.1 to 3.0 mg/kg. In the 0.1-3.0 mg/kg groups, partial responders had among the lowest normalized peripheral clonal expansion, particularly in CD8+ T cells. After ivuxolimab, CD8+ T cells had more expanded clones than CD4+ T cells on average.

CDR1 and CDR2 are drawn from the germline V gene: MGHDK, SYGVNS. Trimming takes 2 bases from V and 10 bases from J, and the germline ends sit 26 bases apart. The CDR3 starts with the cysteine, ends with the phenylalanine, and has 18 residues. Kept here is only the CDR3 DNA, which spans 54 bases and is read in frame from base 1. Patients with autoimmune disease history or receiving systemic immunosuppression were excluded from the trial. Peripheral blood for TCR sequencing was drawn from every dose cohort at baseline, at cycle 4 day 1 and at cycle 7 day 1. The samples were taken from a phase I, first-in-human, multicenter, open-label dose-escalation trial of ivuxolimab. Adults with locally advanced or metastatic head and neck squamous cell, hepatocellular, melanoma or renal cell carcinoma were enrolled in the trial. CD4+ and CD8+ T cells were sorted separately from peripheral blood before TCR sequencing.

To sequence the TCRbeta CDR3 region, genomic DNA was isolated from the sorted cells. TCRbeta CDR3 regions were sequenced using the immunoSEQ Assay. As stored in TCRdb, this immuneACCESS dataset retains in-frame rearrangements with V and J assigned. A fraction of the clones does not appear; measured against another copy, unresolved V genes explain less than half of the discrepancy, and the remainder lacks a known reason. This sample has around 35,000 clones in its table, and 88% of those were observed once. Less than 5% of the sample is in the top ten clones. Concerning this clone itself: The antigen it recognizes is unknown. It has no much larger one-base neighbor in the sample; base qualities were not kept.

The chain is made from TRBV25-1 and TRBJ2-2; the D gene is perhaps TRBD2, from 7 matching bases. This specimen consisted of CD4+ or CD8+ T cells sorted from blood, obtained in a trial of the OX40 agonist ivuxolimab. The sequence was collected from an adult with an advanced solid tumor such as melanoma, head and neck, liver or kidney cancer. The bases read TGTGCCAGCAGTGAAACCCCCCGACAGGACCTGGGAGGGATGGAGCTGTTTTTT. It translates as CASSETPRQDLGGMELFF.